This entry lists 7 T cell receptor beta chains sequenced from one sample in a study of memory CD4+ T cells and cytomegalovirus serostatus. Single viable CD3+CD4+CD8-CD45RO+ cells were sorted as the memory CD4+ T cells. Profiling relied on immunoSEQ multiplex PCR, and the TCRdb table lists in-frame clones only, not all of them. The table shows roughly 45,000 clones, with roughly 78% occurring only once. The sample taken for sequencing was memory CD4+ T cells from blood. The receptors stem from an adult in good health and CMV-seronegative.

The CDR3 sequence: CASSEGLGRNYGYTF. The CDR3 bases are TGTGCCAGCAGTGAAGGGCTCGGTCGGAACTATGGCTACACCTTC. V is TRBV6-1 and J is TRBJ1-2; no reliable D call. V gave up 1 base and J gave up 2 bases, with 11 bases separating them. The germline CDR1 and CDR2 sequences are MNHNS and SASEGT. This CDR3 has 15 amino acids.

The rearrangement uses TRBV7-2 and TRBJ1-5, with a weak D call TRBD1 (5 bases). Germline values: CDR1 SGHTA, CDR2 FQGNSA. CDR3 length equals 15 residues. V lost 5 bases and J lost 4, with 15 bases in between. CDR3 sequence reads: CASSRRDGPNQPQHF. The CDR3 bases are TGTGCCAGCAGCCGCCGGGACGGACCTAATCAGCCCCAGCATTTT.

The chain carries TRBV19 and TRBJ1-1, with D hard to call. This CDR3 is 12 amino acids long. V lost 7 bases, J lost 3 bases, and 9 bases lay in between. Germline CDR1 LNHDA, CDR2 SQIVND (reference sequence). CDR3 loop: CASKVQHTEAFF. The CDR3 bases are TGTGCCAGTAAGGTCCAGCACACTGAAGCTTTCTTT.

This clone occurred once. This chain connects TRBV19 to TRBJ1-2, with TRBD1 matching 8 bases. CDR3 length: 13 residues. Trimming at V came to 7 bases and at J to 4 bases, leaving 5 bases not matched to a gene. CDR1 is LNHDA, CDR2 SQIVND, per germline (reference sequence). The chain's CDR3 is CASNFGQGYGYTF. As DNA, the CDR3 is TGTGCCAGTAACTTCGGACAGGGCTATGGCTACACCTTC.

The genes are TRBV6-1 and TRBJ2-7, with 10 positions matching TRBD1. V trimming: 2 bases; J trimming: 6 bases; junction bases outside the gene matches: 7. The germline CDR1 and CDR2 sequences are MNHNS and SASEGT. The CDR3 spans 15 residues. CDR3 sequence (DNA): TGTGCCAGCAGTGAAAAGTGGGACAGGGGTGGCGAGCAGTACTTC. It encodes CASSEKWDRGGEQYF.

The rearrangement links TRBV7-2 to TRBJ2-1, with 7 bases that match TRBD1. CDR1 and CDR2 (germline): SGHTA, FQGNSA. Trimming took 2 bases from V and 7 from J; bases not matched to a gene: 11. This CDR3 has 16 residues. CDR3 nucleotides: TGTGCCAGCAGCTTACACGAGACAGGGTGGGGTAATGAGCAGTTCTTC. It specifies CASSLHETGWGNEQFF.

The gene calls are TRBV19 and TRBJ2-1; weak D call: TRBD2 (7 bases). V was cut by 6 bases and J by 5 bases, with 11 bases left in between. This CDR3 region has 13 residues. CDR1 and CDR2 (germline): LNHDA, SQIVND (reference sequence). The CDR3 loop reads CASRTGGHNEQFF. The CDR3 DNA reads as TGTGCCAGTAGGACCGGGGGGCACAATGAGCAGTTCTTC.